One sample yielded the 8 T cell receptor beta chains listed below, sequenced in a study of T cell repertoires in cytomegalovirus infection. TCRdb recomputed calls from the reads with MiXCR, one row per CDR3 protein. Among about 220,000 distinct CDR3 sequences, around 40% were seen once, and the ten largest hold roughly three fifths. These receptors' antigens are unknown. The sequences come from CD8+ T cells from cultured PBMCs, collected from culture after CMV antigen stimulation. All receptors come from a human donor in good health (CMV status not recorded). Some clones in this sample may be carry-over from other donors' samples.

The J gene is TRBJ2-5, the V gene TRBV6-2 or TRBV6-3, with 10 bases matching TRBD2. Looked up from germline, CDR1 is MNHEY and CDR2 is SVGEGT. Trimming at V came to 6 bases and at J to 7 bases, leaving 8 bases not matched to a gene. The CDR3 has 14 residues. CDR3 nucleotide sequence: TGTGCCAGCAGAGGGACTAGCGCCCCGGGGACCCAGTACTTC. Translated: CASRGTSAPGTQYF.

This clonotype has only a few counts. This chain joins TRBV27 and TRBJ2-3; D possibly corresponds to TRBD2 (6 bases). Germline loops: CDR1 MNHEY, CDR2 SMNVEV (reference sequence). This CDR3 comprises 13 residues. V was trimmed by 6 bases and J by 1 base, leaving 8 bases between them. CDR3 region: CASSWGGTDTQYF. The CDR3 DNA reads TGTGCCAGCAGCTGGGGGGGCACAGATACGCAGTATTTT.

The V call is TRBV28, the J call TRBJ2-1; TRBD2 matches 7 bases. Trimming removed 5 bases from V and 4 bases from J; junction bases left unmatched: 14. The CDR3 has 17 residues. The V gene's germline CDR1 is MDHEN and CDR2 SYDVKM. The CDR3 DNA follows: TGTGCCAGCAGTCCTGCTCGGACTAGGCAATGGTACAATGAGCAGTTCTTC. This translates into CASSPARTRQWYNEQFF.

The genes are TRBV9 and TRBJ2-3, with 7 bases matching TRBD2. Trimming removed 2 bases from V and 0 bases from J; junction bases left unmatched: 6. CDR1 is SGDLS and CDR2 is YYNGEE in the germline V gene. CDR3 length: 16 amino acids. This CDR3 reads CASSVRASGSTDTQYF. DNA for the CDR3: TGTGCCAGCAGCGTCAGAGCTAGCGGAAGCACAGATACGCAGTATTTT. Variable domain in full (rest from reference TRBV9 and TRBJ2-3): DSGVTQTPKHLITATGQRVTLRCSPRSGDLSVYWYQQSLDQGLQFLIQYYNGEERAKGNILERFSAQQFPDLHSELNLSSLELGDSALYFCASSVRASGSTDTQYFGPGTRLTVL.

The V call is TRBV7-4, the J call TRBJ2-7, with 7 bases identical to TRBD2. V dropped 5 bases and J dropped 2; count of bases not matched to a gene: 9. The germline CDR1 and CDR2 sequences are SGHVT and SQSDAQ. The CDR3 totals 15 residues. The chain's CDR3 is CASSMGSGLAYEQYF. In nucleotides, the CDR3 is TGTGCCAGCAGCATGGGCAGCGGACTAGCCTACGAGCAGTACTTC.

This clonotype was detected a few times. V is TRBV7-2 and J is TRBJ2-2; no reliable D call. V lost 1 base to trimming and J lost 4 bases, with 7 bases between them. The CDR3 is 14 residues long. CDR1 and CDR2 from the germline V gene are SGHTA and FQGNSA. The CDR3 DNA is TGTGCCAGCAGCTTAGGACTCCCCACCGGGGAGCTGTTTTTT. It yields the protein CASSLGLPTGELFF.

Concerning this clonotype itself: One end of the junction fails to match germline, which may point to a read error. CDR3: CASSQAVGRLNTEAFF. The CDR3 DNA follows: TGCGCCAGCAGTCAAGCGGTCGGACGCCTGAACACTGAAGCTTTCTTT. The chain uses TRBV4-1 and TRBJ1-1, with D unclear. Looked up from germline, CDR1 is MGHRA and CDR2 is YSYEKL. The CDR3 is 16 amino acids.

The sample holds a few counts of this clonotype. This chain uses TRBV7-3 with TRBJ2-1, with 7 bases that match TRBD1. V was pared by 5 bases and J by 9 bases, with 4 bases of the junction left unmatched. Germline V gene data show CDR1 as SGHTA and CDR2 as FQGTGA. This CDR3 spans 12 amino acids. CDR3 in amino acids: CASSLDRVEQFF. In nucleotides, the CDR3 is TGTGCCAGCAGCCTCGACAGGGTTGAGCAGTTCTTC.